This T cell receptor beta chain came from a study of blood T cell repertoires in COVID-19. Only in-frame clones appear in the TCRdb table, and some are missing; sequencing was by immunoSEQ multiplex PCR. The repertoire holds approximately 150,000 clones, with approximately 79% as singletons. About this clone: The same CDR3 is also encoded by other DNA sequences in this sample.

Trimming shortened V by 2 bases and J by 3 bases, and 9 bases separated the two germline ends. The CDR3 runs to 14 residues. CDR1 and CDR2 from the germline V gene are KGHSH and LQKENI. The sequence came from a woman aged 60-75 years with COVID-19, enrolled during active disease. The specimen was peripheral blood. The chain recombines TRBV18 with TRBJ2-3; no clear D gene. The CDR3 reads CASSPGLRTDTQYF. The CDR3 nucleotides read TGTGCCAGCTCACCAGGTTTACGGACAGATACGCAGTATTTT.